This TCR beta chain came from a study of tumor-infiltrating lymphocytes in primary liver carcinoma. Background on the study: Yields of productive TCRbeta reads ranged from roughly 3.5 to 7.13 million per sample and were similar across tissue types.

Co-extracting RNA and DNA was done with 20-30 mg of unsorted bulk tissue as input. Treatment of the patients' primary liver carcinoma consisted of surgical resection. Study observations and caveats: It was in tumors, not blood, that the top-250-clone fraction was significantly higher (p = 0.039).

Researchers generated TCR beta cDNA from 500 ng of total RNA, relying on a constant-region primer. ARM-PCR was slightly modified, and three nested multiplex PCR rounds with it gave rise to the TCR beta libraries. PCR rounds one and two used TRBV1-TRBV30 forward primers with a C-beta reverse primer for around 11 cycles each. TCRdb reanalysed the multiplex PCR reads using MiXCR and keeps one entry per CDR3 protein. The top ten hold roughly 30% of the sample, which has about 96,000 distinct CDR3 sequences, roughly 70% seen once. At least ten counts were recorded for this clonotype. Its antigen is not identified. V gave up 4 bases and J gave up 2 bases; unmatched junction bases: 6. CDR1 is MGHRA, CDR2 YSYEKL, per germline. This CDR3 has 15 amino acids.

The V call is TRBV4-1, the J call TRBJ1-2, with 8 bases aligning to TRBD1. Source material: tumor-adjacent normal liver tissue. The sequence was obtained from a man aged 40-50 years with primary liver carcinoma and hepatitis B virus infection. CDR3 protein: CASSPPTGANYGYTF. As DNA, the CDR3 is TGCGCCAGCAGCCCCCCGACAGGGGCCAACTATGGCTACACCTTC.